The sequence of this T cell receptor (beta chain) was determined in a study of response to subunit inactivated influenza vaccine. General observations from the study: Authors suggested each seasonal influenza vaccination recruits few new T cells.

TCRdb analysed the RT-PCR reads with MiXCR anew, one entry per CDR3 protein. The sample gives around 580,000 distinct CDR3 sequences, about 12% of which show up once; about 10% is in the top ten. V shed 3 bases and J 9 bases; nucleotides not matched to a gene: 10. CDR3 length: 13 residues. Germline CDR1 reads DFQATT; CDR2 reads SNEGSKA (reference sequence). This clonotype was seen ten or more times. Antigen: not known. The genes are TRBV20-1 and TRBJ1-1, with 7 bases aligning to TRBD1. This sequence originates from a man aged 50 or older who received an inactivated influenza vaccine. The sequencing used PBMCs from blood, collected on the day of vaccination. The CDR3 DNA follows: TGCAGTGCTAGTGTAACCTTGACAGGGCAAGCTTTCTTT. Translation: CSASVTLTGQAFF.